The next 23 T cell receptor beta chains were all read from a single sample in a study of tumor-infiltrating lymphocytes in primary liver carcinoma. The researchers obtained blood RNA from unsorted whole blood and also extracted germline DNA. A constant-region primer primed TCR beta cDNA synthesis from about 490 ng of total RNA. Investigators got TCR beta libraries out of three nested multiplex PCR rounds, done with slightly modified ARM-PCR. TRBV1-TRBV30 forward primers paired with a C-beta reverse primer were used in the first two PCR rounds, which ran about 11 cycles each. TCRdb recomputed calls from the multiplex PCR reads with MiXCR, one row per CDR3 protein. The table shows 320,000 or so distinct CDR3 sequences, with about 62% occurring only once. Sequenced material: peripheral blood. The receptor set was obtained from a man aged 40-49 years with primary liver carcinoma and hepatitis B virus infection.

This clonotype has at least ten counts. CDR3 residues: CASSEGGGADTQYF. CDR3 coding DNA: TGTGCCAGCAGTGAAGGAGGGGGCGCAGATACGCAGTATTTT. The chain uses TRBV6-1 and TRBJ2-3; 7 bases line up with TRBD1. Germline-derived CDR1 and CDR2 are MNHNS and SASEGT. The CDR3 runs 14 residues. V lost 1 base to trimming and J lost 4 bases; unmatched junction nucleotides: 2.

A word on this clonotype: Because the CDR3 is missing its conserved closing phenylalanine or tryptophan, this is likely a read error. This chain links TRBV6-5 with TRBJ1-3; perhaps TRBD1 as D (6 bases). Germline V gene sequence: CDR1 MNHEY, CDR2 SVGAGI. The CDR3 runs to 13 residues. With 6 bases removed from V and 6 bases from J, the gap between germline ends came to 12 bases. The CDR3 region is CASRRQESNTIYS. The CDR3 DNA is TGTGCCAGCAGGCGACAGGAGTCAAACACCATATATTCT.

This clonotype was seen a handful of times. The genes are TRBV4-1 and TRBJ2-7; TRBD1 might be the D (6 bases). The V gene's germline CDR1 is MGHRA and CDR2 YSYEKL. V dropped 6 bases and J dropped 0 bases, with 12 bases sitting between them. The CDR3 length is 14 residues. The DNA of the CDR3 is TGCGCCAGCAGACCTACAGGGAGCTCCTACGAGCAGTACTTC. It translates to CASRPTGSSYEQYF.

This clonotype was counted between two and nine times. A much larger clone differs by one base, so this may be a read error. CDR3 coding DNA: TGCAGCGCTCCGGACGGGATTGGGCAGTACTTC. Translated: CSAPDGIGQYF. The V and J genes are TRBV29-1 and TRBJ2-7; a weak D match, TRBD2 (5 bases). With 7 bases removed from V and 9 bases from J, the gap between germline ends came to 16 bases. CDR1 and CDR2 from the germline V gene are SQVTM and ANQGSEA. This CDR3 is 11 amino acids long.

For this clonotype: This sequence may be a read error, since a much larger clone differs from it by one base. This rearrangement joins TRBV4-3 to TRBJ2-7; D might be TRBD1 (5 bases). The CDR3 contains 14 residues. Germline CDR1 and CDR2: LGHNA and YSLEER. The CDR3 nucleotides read TGCGCCAGCAGCCACCAGGGAACCTCCTACGAGCGGTACTTC. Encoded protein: CASSHQGTSYERYF.

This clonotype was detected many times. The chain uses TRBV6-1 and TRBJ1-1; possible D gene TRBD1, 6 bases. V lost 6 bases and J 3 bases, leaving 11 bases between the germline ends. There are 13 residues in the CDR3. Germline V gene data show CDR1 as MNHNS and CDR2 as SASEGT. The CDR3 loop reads CASRPPGDTEAFF. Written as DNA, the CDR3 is TGTGCCAGCAGGCCTCCAGGGGACACTGAAGCTTTCTTT.

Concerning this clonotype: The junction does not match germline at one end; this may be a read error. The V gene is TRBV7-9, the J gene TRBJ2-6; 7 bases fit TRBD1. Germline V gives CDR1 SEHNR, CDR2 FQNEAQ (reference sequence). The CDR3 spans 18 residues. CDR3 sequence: CVSSLGGGWSSGANVLTF. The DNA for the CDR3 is TGTGTCAGCAGCTTAGGGGGCGGGTGGAGCTCTGGAGCCAACGTCCTGACTTTC.

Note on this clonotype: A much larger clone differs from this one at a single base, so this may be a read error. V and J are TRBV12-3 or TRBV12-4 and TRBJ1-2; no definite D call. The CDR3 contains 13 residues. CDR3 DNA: TGTGTCAGCACCTCACCGCTGGACTATGGCTACACCTTC. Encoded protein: CVSTSPLDYGYTF.

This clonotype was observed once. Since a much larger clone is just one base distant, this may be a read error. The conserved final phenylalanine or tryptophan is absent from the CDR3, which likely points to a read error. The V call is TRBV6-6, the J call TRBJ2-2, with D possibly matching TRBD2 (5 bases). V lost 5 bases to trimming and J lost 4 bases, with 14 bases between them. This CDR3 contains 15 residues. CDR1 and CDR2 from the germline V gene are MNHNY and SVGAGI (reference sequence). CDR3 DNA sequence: TGTGCCAGCAGTCGTACGCCGGAGGCCACCGGGGAGCTGTTTTAT. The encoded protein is CASSRTPEATGELFY.

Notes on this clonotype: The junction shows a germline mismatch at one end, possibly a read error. This CDR3 is CAIGLNPGQGQLPLHF. The CDR3 DNA reads TGTGCTATTGGTCTCAATCCGGGACAGGGCCAATTACCCCTCCACTTT. The rearrangement links TRBV12-5 to TRBJ1-6; 9 bases line up with TRBD1. The germline gives CDR1 LGHNT, CDR2 FRNRAP. This CDR3 has 16 residues.

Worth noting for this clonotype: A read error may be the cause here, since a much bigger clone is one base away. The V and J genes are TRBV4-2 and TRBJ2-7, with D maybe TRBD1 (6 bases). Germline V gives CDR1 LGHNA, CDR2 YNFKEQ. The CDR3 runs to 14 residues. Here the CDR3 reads CASSQDGQFYEHYF. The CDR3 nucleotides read TGCGCCAGCAGCCAAGACGGACAGTTCTACGAGCACTACTTC.

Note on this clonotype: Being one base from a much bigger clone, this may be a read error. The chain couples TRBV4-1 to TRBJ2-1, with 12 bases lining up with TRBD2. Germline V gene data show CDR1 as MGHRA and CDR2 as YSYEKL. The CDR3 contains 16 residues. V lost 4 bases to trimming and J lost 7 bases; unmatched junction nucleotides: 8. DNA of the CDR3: TGCGCCAGCAGCCCCCTTGGACTAGCGGGAAGGAATGAGCAGTTCTTC. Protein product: CASSPLGLAGRNEQFF.

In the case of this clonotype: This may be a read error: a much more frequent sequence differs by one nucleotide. DNA for the CDR3: TGTGCCAGCAGTTTAACTCGGACAGGGGACCCCCAAGAGACCCAGTACTTC. This translates into CASSLTRTGDPQETQYF. The chain links TRBV6-5 to TRBJ2-5, with 9 positions matching TRBD1. The length of the CDR3 is 17 residues. CDR1 MNHEY and CDR2 SVGAGI come from the germline V gene. J lost 1 base, V lost 4 bases, and 10 bases had no gene match.

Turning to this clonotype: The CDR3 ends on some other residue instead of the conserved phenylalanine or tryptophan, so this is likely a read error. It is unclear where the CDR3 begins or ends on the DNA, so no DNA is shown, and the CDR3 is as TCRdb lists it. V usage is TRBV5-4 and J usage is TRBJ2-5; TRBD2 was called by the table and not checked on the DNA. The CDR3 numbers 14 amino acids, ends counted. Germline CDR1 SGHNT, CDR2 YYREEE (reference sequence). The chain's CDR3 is CASTGSAAQETQYL.

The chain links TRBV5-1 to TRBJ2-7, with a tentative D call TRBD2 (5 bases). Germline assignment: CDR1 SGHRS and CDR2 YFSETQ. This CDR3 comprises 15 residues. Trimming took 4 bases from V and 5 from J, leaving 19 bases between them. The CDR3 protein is CASSPAVTTRNEQYF. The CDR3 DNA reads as TGCGCCAGCAGCCCTGCGGTGACTACCCGGAACGAGCAGTACTTC. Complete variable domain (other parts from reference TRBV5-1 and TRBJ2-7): KAGVTQTPRYLIKTRGQQVTLSCSPISGHRSVSWYQQTPGQGLQFLFEYFSETQRNKGNFPGRFSGRQFSNSRSEMNVSTLELGDSALYLCASSPAVTTRNEQYFGPGTRLTVT.

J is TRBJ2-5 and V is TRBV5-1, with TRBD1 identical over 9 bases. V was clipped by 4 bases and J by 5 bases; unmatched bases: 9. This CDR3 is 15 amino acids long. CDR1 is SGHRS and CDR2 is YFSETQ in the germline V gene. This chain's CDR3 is CASSDGQGRVETQYF. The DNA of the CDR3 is TGCGCCAGCAGCGACGGACAGGGGAGAGTGGAGACCCAGTACTTC.

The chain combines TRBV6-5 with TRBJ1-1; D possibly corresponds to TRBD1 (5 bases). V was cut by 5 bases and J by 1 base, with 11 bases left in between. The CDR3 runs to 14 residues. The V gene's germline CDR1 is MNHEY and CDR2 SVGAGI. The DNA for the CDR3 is TGTGCCAGCAGTCAGCGACAGACGAACACTGAAGCTTTCTTT. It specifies CASSQRQTNTEAFF.

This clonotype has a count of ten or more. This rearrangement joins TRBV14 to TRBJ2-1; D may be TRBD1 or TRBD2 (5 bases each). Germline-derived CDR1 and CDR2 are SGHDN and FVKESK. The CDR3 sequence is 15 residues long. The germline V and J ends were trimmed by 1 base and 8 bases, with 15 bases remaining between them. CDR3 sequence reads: CASSQVAGLRDEQFF. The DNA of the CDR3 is TGTGCCAGCAGCCAAGTTGCGGGTCTCAGGGATGAGCAGTTCTTC. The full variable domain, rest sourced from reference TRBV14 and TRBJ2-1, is EAGVTQFPSHSVIEKGQTVTLRCDPISGHDNLYWYRRVMGKEIKFLLHFVKESKQDESGMPNNRFLAERTGGTYSTLKVQPAELEDSGVYFCASSQVAGLRDEQFFGPGTRLTVL.

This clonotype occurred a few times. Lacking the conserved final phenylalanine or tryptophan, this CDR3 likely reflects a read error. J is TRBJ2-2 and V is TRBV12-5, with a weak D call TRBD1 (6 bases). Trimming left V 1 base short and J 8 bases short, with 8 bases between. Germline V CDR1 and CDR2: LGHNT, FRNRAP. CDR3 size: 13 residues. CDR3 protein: CASGLAGQGELFL. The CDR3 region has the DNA TGTGCTAGTGGTTTGGCTGGACAGGGGGAGCTGTTTCTT.

Here the CDR3 reads CASSLEGSSGNEQFF. For the CDR3, the DNA is TGTGCCAGCAGTCTAGAGGGCTCGTCTGGTAATGAGCAGTTCTTC. The V call is TRBV11-2, the J call TRBJ2-1; the D gene is possibly TRBD2 (5 bases). The length of the CDR3 is 15 residues. V was clipped by 6 bases and J by 7 bases, with 19 bases between them. The germline V gene encodes CDR1 SGHAT and CDR2 FQNNGV.

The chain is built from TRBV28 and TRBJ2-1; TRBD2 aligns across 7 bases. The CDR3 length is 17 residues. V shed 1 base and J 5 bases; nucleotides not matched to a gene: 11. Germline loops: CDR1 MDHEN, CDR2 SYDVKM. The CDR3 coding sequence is TGTGCCAGCAGTTTATCGAGTTGGGGGGAGGGCCACAATGAGCAGTTCTTC. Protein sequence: CASSLSSWGEGHNEQFF.

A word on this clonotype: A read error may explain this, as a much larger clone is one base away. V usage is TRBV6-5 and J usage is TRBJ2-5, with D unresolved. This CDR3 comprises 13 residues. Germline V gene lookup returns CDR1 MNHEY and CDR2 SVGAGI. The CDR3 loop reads CTSSYAGGETQYF. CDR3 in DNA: TGTACCAGCAGTTACGCAGGTGGAGAGACCCAGTACTTC.

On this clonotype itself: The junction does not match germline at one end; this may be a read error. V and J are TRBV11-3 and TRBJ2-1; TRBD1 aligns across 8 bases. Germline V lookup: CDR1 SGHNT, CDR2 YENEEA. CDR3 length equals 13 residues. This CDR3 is CASNYRQGNGQFF. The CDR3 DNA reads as TGTGCCAGTAACTACCGACAGGGGAATGGGCAGTTCTTC.